The 13 T cell receptor beta chains given below trace back to one sample, sequenced in a study of human T cells and chemical hapten exposure. The time point: patch test 3, about 24 weeks after DPC sensitization. Treatment in this sample: therapeutic diphenylcyclopropenone sensitization with weekly scalp DPC. TCRdb analysed the RACE reads with MiXCR anew, one entry per CDR3 protein. The sample records about 170,000 distinct CDR3 sequences, roughly 25% being singletons. The sequencing used whole blood, collected in connection with sensitization to the hapten diphenylcyclopropenone (DPC). These receptors all come from a woman in her late teens or twenties with alopecia areata. Some clones in this sample may be carry-over from other donors' samples.

This chain joins TRBV20-1 and TRBJ2-1, with 10 nucleotides matching TRBD2. There are 14 residues in the CDR3. The germline gives CDR1 DFQATT, CDR2 SNEGSKA (reference sequence). V shed 4 bases, J shed 2 bases, and the junction held 2 bases outside the gene matches. The CDR3 is CSATSGRAYNEQFF. The CDR3 nucleotides read TGCAGTGCTACTAGCGGGAGAGCCTACAATGAGCAGTTCTTC.

This clonotype was counted only a few times. The V and J genes are TRBV6-4 and TRBJ2-3, with 11 bases fitting TRBD1. The CDR3 is 15 amino acids. V lost 8 bases to trimming and J lost 6 bases; unmatched junction nucleotides: 10. Germline V gene data show CDR1 as MRHNA and CDR2 as SNTAGT. This CDR3 reads CASGPGTGGTDTQYF. The CDR3 DNA follows: TGTGCCAGCGGACCAGGGACAGGGGGTACGGATACGCAGTATTTT.

This clonotype was observed a few times. The chain recombines TRBV7-9 with TRBJ2-1; 7 nucleotides agree with TRBD2. V lost 3 bases, J lost 4 bases, and 3 bases stayed unmatched. CDR1 is SEHNR, CDR2 FQNEAQ, per germline (reference sequence). The CDR3 extends over 14 amino acids. The CDR3 reads CASSLSSGYNEQFF. Written as DNA, the CDR3 is TGTGCCAGCAGCTTGAGTAGCGGGTACAATGAGCAGTTCTTC.

This clonotype appeared a few times. The rearrangement joins TRBV27 to TRBJ2-2, with TRBD2 matching 9 bases. CDR1 and CDR2 from the germline V gene are MNHEY and SMNVEV (reference sequence). Trimming at V came to 4 bases and at J to 6 bases, leaving 15 bases not matched to a gene. This CDR3 contains 18 residues. The CDR3 protein is CASSSASGIPFVAGELFF. CDR3 coding DNA: TGTGCCAGCAGTTCGGCTAGCGGGATTCCCTTTGTTGCCGGGGAGCTGTTTTTT.

This chain joins TRBV4-3 and TRBJ1-5, with D possibly matching TRBD1 (6 bases). The CDR3 is made up of 16 amino acids. Germline V gives CDR1 LGHNA, CDR2 YSLEER. V lost 0 bases, J lost 5 bases, and 14 bases lay in between. The CDR3: CASSQEMLRGDQPQHF. The CDR3 coding sequence is TGCGCCAGCAGCCAAGAAATGTTGAGGGGGGATCAGCCCCAGCATTTT.

This clonotype was found many times. The chain joins TRBV6-4 to TRBJ2-1; a possible D gene is TRBD2 (6 bases). CDR3 size: 15 residues. The V gene's germline CDR1 is MRHNA and CDR2 SNTAGT. V gave up 0 bases and J gave up 0 bases, with 6 bases separating them. CDR3 region: CASSDSSGSYNEQFF. CDR3 bases: TGTGCCAGCAGTGACTCTAGCGGCTCCTACAATGAGCAGTTCTTC.

V is TRBV20-1 and J is TRBJ2-3; D not resolved. CDR3 length: 11 residues. The germline V gene has CDR1 DFQATT and CDR2 SNEGSKA (reference sequence). Trimming left V 6 bases short and J 7 bases short, with 11 bases between. The CDR3: CSAQRWNTQYF. Written as DNA, the CDR3 is TGCAGTGCCCAGAGGTGGAATACGCAGTATTTT.

The rearrangement joins TRBV4-2 to TRBJ1-6; no firm D call. Germline loops: CDR1 LGHNA, CDR2 YNFKEQ. The CDR3 is 15 residues long. V was pared by 4 bases and J by 9 bases, with 16 bases between. The DNA for the CDR3 is TGTGCCAGCAGCCCTCGACATACCGCCATTTCACCCCTCCACTTT. This encodes CASSPRHTAISPLHF.

This clonotype was picked up a small number of times. V gene TRBV7-9 combines with J gene TRBJ1-2; no firm D call. Per the germline V gene, CDR1 is SEHNR and CDR2 is FQNEAQ (reference sequence). V lost 1 base to trimming and J lost 4 bases, with 13 bases between them. CDR3 length equals 15 residues. In nucleotides, the CDR3 is TGTGCCAGCAGCTTAGACACCGTCGTGGGCTATGGCTACACCTTC. Translated, it gives CASSLDTVVGYGYTF.

The chain combines TRBV21-1 with TRBJ1-2. TRBV21-1 is described as a pseudogene. This CDR3 has 18 amino acids. The CDR3 sequence is CASSPQCWTFERDYGYTF. The CDR3 bases are TGTGCCAGCAGCCCCCAATGCTGGACGTTCGAAAGGGACTATGGCTACACCTTC.

Only a few counts were recorded for this clonotype. The chain employs TRBV29-1 and TRBJ2-7, with D maybe TRBD1 (6 bases). The CDR3 sequence is 12 residues long. The V gene lost 8 bases and the J gene lost 0 bases, with 11 bases spanning the gap. The germline CDR1 and CDR2 sequences are SQVTM and ANQGSEA. For the CDR3, the DNA is TGCAGCTCCCGGGACACCTCCTACGAGCAGTACTTC. It is translated as CSSRDTSYEQYF.

This clonotype has a count of ten or more. The genes are TRBV9 and TRBJ2-3, with 8 bases aligning to TRBD1. Germline V CDR1 and CDR2: SGDLS, YYNGEE. The CDR3 consists of 14 residues. V shed 2 bases, J shed 1 base, and the junction held 0 bases outside the gene matches. CDR3 DNA sequence: TGTGCCAGCAGCGTGGGACAGGGCACAGATACGCAGTATTTT. Protein sequence: CASSVGQGTDTQYF.

This clonotype was detected ten times or more. The J gene is TRBJ2-7, the V gene TRBV20-1, with 7 nucleotides matching TRBD1. V dropped 6 bases and J dropped 4; count of bases not matched to a gene: 12. The CDR3 loop spans 14 amino acids. CDR1 and CDR2 (germline): DFQATT, SNEGSKA (reference sequence). The chain's CDR3 is CSADGTAQDYEQYF. The CDR3 DNA reads TGCAGTGCAGACGGGACAGCACAGGATTACGAGCAGTACTTC.